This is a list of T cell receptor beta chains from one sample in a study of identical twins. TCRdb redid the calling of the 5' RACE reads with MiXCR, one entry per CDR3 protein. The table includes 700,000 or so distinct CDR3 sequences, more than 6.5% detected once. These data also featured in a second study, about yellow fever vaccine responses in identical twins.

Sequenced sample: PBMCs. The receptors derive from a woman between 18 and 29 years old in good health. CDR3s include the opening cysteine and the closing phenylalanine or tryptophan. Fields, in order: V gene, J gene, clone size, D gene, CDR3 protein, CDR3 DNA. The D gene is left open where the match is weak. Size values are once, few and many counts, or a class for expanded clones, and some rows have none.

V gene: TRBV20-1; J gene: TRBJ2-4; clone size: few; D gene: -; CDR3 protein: CSALGATENIQYF; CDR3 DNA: TGCAGTGCTTTGGGAGCGACTGAAAACATTCAGTACTTC
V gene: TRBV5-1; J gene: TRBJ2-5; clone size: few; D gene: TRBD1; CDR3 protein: CASSPTGTGQETQYF; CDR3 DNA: TGCGCCAGCAGCCCCACCGGGACAGGCCAAGAGACCCAGTACTTC
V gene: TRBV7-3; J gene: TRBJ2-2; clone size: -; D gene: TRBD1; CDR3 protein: CASSPGTGSTGELFF; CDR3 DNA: TGTGCCAGCAGCCCCGGGACAGGGAGCACCGGGGAGCTGTTTTTT
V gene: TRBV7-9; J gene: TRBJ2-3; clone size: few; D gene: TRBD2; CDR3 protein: CASSSQAGVADTQYF; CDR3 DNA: TGTGCCAGCAGCTCACAAGCGGGAGTGGCAGATACGCAGTATTTT
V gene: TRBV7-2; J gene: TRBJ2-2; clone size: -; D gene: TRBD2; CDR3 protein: CASSWRGVGTGELFF; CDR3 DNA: TGTGCCAGCAGCTGGCGGGGGGTTGGCACCGGGGAGCTGTTTTTT
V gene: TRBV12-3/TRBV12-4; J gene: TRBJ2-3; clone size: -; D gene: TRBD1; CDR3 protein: CASSMGQGTDTQYF; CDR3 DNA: TGTGCCAGCAGTATGGGACAGGGCACAGATACGCAGTATTTT
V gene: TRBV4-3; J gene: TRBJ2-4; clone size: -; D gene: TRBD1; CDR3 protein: CASSQVWDRVGDIQYF; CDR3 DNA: TGCGCCAGCAGCCAAGTCTGGGACAGGGTTGGGGACATTCAGTACTTC
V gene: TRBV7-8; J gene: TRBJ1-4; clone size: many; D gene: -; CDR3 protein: CASSLSMSGPKAEKLFF; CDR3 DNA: TGTGCCAGCAGCTTATCTATGAGTGGACCCAAAGCCGAAAAACTGTTTTTT
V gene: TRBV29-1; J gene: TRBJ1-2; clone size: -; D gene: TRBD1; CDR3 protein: CSVERGPGYGYTF; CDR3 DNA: TGCAGCGTTGAAAGGGGGCCGGGGTATGGCTACACCTTC
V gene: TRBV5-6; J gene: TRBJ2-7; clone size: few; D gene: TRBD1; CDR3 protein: CASSGNRGLAYEQYF; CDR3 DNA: TGTGCCAGCAGCGGAAACAGGGGGCTAGCCTACGAGCAGTACTTC
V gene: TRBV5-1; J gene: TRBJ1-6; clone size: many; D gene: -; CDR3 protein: CASSLGQYNSPLHF; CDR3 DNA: TGCGCCAGCAGCTTGGGACAGTATAATTCACCCCTCCACTTT
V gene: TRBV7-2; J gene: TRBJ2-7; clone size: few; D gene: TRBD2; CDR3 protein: CASRGRGRAPYEQYF; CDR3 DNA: TGTGCCAGCAGGGGACGTGGGAGGGCCCCCTACGAGCAGTACTTC
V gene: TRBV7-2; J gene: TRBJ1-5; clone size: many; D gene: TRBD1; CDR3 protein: CASSLQGGDQPQHF; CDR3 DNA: TGTGCCAGCAGCTTACAGGGGGGGGATCAGCCCCAGCATTTT
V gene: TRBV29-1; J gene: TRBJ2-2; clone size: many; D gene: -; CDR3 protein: CSALHTGELFF; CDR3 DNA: TGCAGCGCCCTACACACCGGGGAGCTGTTTTTT
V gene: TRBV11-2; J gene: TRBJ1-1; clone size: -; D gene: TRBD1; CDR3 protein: CASSFDRAGEAFF; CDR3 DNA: TGTGCCAGCAGCTTCGACAGGGCGGGTGAAGCTTTCTTT
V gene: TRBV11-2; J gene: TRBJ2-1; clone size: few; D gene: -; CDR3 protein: CASSLDLSQGSYNEQFF; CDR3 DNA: TGTGCCAGCAGCTTAGATCTTAGTCAGGGGTCCTACAATGAGCAGTTCTTC
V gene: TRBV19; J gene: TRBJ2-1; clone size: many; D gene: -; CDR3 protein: CASSIPTWGGLEQFF; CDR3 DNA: TGTGCCAGTAGTATACCCACTTGGGGGGGCCTCGAGCAGTTCTTC
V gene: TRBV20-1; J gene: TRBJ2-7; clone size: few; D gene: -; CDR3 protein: CSARQGTYEQYF; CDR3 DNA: TGCAGTGCTAGACAGGGGACCTACGAGCAGTACTTC
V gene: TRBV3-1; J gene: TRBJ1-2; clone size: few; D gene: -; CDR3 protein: CASSPRGLNYGYTF; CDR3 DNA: TGTGCCAGCAGCCCCAGGGGCCTTAACTATGGCTACACCTTC
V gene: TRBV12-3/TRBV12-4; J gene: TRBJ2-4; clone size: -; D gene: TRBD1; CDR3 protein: CASSFPGGKRGAKNIQYF; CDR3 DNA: TGTGCCAGCAGTTTCCCAGGGGGCAAAAGAGGGGCCAAAAACATTCAGTACTTC
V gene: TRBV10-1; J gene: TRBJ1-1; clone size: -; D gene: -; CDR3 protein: CASSDRDKFPPEAFF; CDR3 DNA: TGCGCCAGCAGTGACCGGGACAAATTTCCCCCTGAAGCTTTCTTT
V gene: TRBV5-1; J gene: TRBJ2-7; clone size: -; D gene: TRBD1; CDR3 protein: CASSQTGTGIYEQYF; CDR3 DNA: TGCGCCAGCAGCCAGACCGGGACAGGGATCTACGAGCAGTACTTC
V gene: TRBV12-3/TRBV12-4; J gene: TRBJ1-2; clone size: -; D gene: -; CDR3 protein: CASSRDMAGTF; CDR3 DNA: TGTGCCAGCAGCCGCGACATGGCAGGTACCTTC
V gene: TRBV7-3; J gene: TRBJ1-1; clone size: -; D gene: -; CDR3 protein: CASSLSGSVTEAFF; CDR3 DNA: TGTGCCAGCAGCTTATCTGGCAGCGTCACTGAAGCTTTCTTT
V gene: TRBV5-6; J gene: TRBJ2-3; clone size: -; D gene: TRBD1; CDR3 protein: CASSLDQGAADTQYF; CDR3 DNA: TGTGCCAGCAGCTTGGATCAGGGGGCCGCAGATACGCAGTATTTT
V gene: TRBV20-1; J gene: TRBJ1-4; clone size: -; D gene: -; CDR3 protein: CSAPTRLNEKLFF; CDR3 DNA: TGCAGTGCTCCGACACGGCTAAATGAAAAACTGTTTTTT
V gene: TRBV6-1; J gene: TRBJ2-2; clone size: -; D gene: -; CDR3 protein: CASSSAGPGELFF; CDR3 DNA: TGTGCCAGCAGTAGCGCAGGGCCCGGGGAGCTGTTTTTT
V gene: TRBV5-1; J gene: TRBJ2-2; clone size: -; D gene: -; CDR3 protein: CASSFTGAGELFF; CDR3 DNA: TGCGCCAGCAGCTTTACCGGGGCCGGGGAGCTGTTTTTT
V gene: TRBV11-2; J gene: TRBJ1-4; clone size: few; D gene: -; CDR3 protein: CASSARANEKLFF; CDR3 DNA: TGTGCCAGCAGCGCGAGAGCGAATGAAAAACTGTTTTTT
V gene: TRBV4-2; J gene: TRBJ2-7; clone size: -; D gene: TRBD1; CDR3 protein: CASSLRAHTGGSSYEQYF; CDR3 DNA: TGTGCCAGCAGCCTCCGGGCCCACACAGGGGGGAGCTCCTACGAGCAGTACTTC
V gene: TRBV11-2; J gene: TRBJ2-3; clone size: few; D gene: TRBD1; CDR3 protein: CASTGQVGNTQYF; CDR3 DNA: TGTGCCAGCACCGGACAGGTTGGAAATACGCAGTATTTT
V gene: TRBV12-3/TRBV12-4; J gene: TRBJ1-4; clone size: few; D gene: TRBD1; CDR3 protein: CASSLGTGSNEKLFF; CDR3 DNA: TGTGCCAGCAGTTTAGGGACAGGGTCTAATGAAAAACTGTTTTTT
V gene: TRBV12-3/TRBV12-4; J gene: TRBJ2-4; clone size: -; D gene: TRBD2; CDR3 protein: CASRTRTSGSALAKNIQYF; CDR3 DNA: TGTGCCAGCAGGACCCGGACTAGCGGCAGTGCACTAGCCAAAAACATTCAGTACTTC
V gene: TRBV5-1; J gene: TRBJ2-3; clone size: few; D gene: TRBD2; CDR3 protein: CASSTTLAGGPMDTQYF; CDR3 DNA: TGCGCCAGCAGCACCACACTAGCGGGGGGGCCAATGGATACGCAGTATTTT
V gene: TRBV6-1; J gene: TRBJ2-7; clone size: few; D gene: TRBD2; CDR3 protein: CASSPSWTSGSYEQYF; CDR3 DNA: TGTGCCAGCAGCCCATCTTGGACTAGCGGGAGCTACGAGCAGTACTTC
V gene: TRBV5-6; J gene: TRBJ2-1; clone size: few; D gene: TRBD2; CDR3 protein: CASSNLNIPGGMNEQFF; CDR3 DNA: TGTGCCAGCAGTAATTTAAATATCCCGGGGGGGATGAATGAGCAGTTCTTC
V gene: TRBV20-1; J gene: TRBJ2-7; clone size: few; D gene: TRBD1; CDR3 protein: CSSPGQADYEQYF; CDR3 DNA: TGCAGTTCGCCAGGACAGGCCGACTACGAGCAGTACTTC
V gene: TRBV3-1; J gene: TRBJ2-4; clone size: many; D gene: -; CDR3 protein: CASSHPGRKNIQYF; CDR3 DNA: TGTGCCAGCAGCCATCCGGGACGGAAAAACATTCAGTACTTC
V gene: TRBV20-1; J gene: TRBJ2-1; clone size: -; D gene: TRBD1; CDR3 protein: CSADRVGPGSEQFF; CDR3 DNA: TGCAGTGCGGACAGGGTAGGCCCGGGGAGTGAGCAGTTCTTC
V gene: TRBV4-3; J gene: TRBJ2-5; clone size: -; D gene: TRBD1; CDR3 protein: CASSQRDSPGETQYF; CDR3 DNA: TGCGCCAGCAGCCAGAGGGACAGCCCGGGGGAGACCCAGTACTTC
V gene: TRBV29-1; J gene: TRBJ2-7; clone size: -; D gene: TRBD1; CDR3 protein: CSVRTGQPYEQYF; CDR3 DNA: TGCAGCGTTAGGACAGGGCAACCCTACGAGCAGTACTTC
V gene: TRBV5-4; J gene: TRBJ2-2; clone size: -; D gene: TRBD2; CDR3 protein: CASSGDTGGPAGELFF; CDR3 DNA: TGTGCCAGCAGCGGGGACACGGGAGGGCCTGCCGGGGAGCTGTTTTTT
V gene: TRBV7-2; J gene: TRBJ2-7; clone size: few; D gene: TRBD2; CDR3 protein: CASSPEELARTYEQYF; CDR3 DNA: TGTGCCAGCAGCCCCGAGGAACTAGCGCGTACTTACGAGCAGTACTTC
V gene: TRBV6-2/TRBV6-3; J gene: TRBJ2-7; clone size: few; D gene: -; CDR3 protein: CASSYKAAAFYEQYF; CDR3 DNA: TGTGCCAGCAGTTACAAGGCAGCGGCCTTCTACGAGCAGTACTTC
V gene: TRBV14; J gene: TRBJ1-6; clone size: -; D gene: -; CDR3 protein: CASSQDRGREWSYSPLHF; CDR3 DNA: TGTGCCAGCAGCCAAGATCGGGGCAGGGAGTGGAGCTATTCACCCCTCCACTTT
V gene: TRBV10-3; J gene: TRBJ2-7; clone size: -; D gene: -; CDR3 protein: CAIGESGVGEQYF; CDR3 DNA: TGTGCCATCGGTGAGTCAGGTGTCGGCGAGCAGTACTTC
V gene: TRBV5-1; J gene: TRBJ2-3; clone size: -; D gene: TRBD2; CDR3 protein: CASSLFTSVQPDTQYF; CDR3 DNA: TGCGCCAGCAGCTTATTCACTAGCGTGCAACCAGATACGCAGTATTTT
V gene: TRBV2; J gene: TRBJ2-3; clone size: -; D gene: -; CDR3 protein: CASSSLPETDTQYF; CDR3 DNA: TGTGCCAGCAGCTCACTACCGGAGACAGATACGCAGTATTTT
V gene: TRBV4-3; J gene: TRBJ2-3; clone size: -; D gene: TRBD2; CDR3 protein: CASSQKGLAGYTDTQYF; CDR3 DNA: TGCGCCAGCAGCCAGAAGGGACTAGCGGGATATACAGATACGCAGTATTTT
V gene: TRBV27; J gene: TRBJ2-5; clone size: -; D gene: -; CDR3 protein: CASFVGLPAGMETQYF; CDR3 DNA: TGTGCCAGCTTCGTGGGGCTGCCGGCGGGGATGGAGACCCAGTACTTC
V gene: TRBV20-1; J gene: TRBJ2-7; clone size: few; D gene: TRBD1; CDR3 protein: CSARDQDRGSQWQYF; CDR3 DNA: TGCAGTGCTAGAGATCAGGACAGGGGCTCACAGTGGCAGTACTTC
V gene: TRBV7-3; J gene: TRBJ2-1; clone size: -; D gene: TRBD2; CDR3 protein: CASSLAAGGQGEQFF; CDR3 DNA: TGTGCCAGCAGCTTAGCGGCGGGGGGGCAGGGTGAGCAGTTCTTC
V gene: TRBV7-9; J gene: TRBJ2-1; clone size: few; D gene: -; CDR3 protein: CASSLGNWGQFF; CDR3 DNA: TGTGCCAGCAGCTTAGGGAACTGGGGGCAGTTCTTC
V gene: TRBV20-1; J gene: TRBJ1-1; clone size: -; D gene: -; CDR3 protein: CSAPPSGSFMNTEAFF; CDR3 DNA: TGCAGTGCTCCCCCATCGGGCAGCTTCATGAACACTGAAGCTTTCTTT
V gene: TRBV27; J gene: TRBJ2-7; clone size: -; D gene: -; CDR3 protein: CASSSGWGRGDEQYF; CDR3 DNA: TGTGCCAGCAGTTCCGGGTGGGGCAGGGGGGACGAGCAGTACTTC
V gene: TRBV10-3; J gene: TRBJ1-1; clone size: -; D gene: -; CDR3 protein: CAIESSGRNTEAFF; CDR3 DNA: TGTGCCATCGAAAGCTCAGGGCGGAACACTGAAGCTTTCTTT
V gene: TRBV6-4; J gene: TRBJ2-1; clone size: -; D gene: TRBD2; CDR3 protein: CASSVSLAGAEQFF; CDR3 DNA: TGTGCCAGCAGTGTGTCCTTAGCGGGGGCCGAGCAGTTCTTC